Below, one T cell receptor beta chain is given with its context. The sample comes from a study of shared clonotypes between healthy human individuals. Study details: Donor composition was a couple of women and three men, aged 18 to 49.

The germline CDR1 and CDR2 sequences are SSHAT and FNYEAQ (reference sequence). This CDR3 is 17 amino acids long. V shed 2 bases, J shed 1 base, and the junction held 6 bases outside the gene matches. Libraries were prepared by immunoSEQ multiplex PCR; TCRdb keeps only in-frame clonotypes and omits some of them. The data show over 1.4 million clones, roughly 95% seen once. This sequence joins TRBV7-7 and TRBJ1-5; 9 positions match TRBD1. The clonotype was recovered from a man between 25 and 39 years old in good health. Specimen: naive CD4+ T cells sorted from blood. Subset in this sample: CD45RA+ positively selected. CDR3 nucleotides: TGTGCCAGCAGCTTAAATAGGACAGGGGAGAGCAATCAGCCCCAGCATTTT. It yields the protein CASSLNRTGESNQPQHF.